A single sample gave rise to the 19 T cell receptor beta chains below, sequenced in a study of T cells in Graves' hyperthyroidism and ophthalmopathy. Researchers took RNA transcripts and amplified the TCR beta CDR3 regions from them. When the TCR CDR3 underwent first-round RT-PCR, the HTBI primer set was used. Each CDR3 protein gets one entry after TCRdb re-called the multiplex PCR reads with MiXCR. Found here are about 160,000 distinct CDR3 sequences, about a tenth of them singletons; the top ten hold 22%. Sample: blood. Receptors originate from a woman aged 18 to 35 with Graves' hyperthyroidism that later progressed to Graves' ophthalmopathy.

This clonotype showed up many times. The chain links TRBV20-1 to TRBJ1-6; TRBD1 aligns across 7 bases. The trim removed 4 bases at V and 9 bases at J, leaving 6 bases unmatched. The CDR3 is 13 amino acids. Per the germline V gene, CDR1 is DFQATT and CDR2 is SNEGSKA (reference sequence). The CDR3 region has the DNA TGCAGTGCTACTGGGACAGTCGGTTCACCCCTCCACTTT. Translation gives CSATGTVGSPLHF.

A note on this clonotype: This clone may be a read error of a much larger clone one base away. The chain has TRBV5-1 and TRBJ1-1, with D possibly being TRBD1 (5 bases). This CDR3 has 13 amino acids. CDR1 is SGHRS, CDR2 YFSETQ, per germline. CDR3 coding DNA: TGCACCAGCAGCCAAGGAGGGGAAACTGAAGCTTTCTTT. Translating gives CTSSQGGETEAFF.

This clonotype has only a few counts. The chain uses TRBV7-3 and TRBJ1-1; weak D call: TRBD1 (6 bases). Trimming removed 4 bases from V and 0 bases from J, with 15 bases in between. The V gene's germline CDR1 is SGHTA and CDR2 FQGTGA. The CDR3 sequence is 16 residues long. The CDR3 region is CASSSGSDRMNTEAFF. DNA for the CDR3: TGTGCCAGCAGCTCGGGATCTGACAGGATGAACACTGAAGCTTTCTTT.

Many counts were recorded for this clonotype. The J gene is TRBJ1-4, the V gene TRBV28; D is perhaps TRBD1 (5 bases). The CDR3 sequence is 14 residues long. The germline V and J ends were trimmed by 5 bases and 8 bases, with 15 bases remaining between them. Germline lookup yields CDR1 MDHEN and CDR2 SYDVKM. In DNA form, the CDR3 reads TGTGCCAGCAGTCACGGGTCCGAGGGGGAAAAACTGTTTTTT. Its translation is CASSHGSEGEKLFF.

In this sample, this clonotype turned up a few times. This chain uses TRBV7-2 with TRBJ2-7; D is ambiguous. Germline loops: CDR1 SGHTA, CDR2 FQGNSA. This CDR3 contains 15 residues. Trimming removed 0 bases from V and 3 bases from J, with 12 bases in between. CDR3 residues: CASSLAVHIDYEQYF. In nucleotides, the CDR3 is TGTGCCAGCAGCTTAGCGGTGCACATAGACTACGAGCAGTACTTC.

This clonotype showed up many times. The chain carries TRBV10-3 and TRBJ1-1; D call uncertain. The germline V and J ends were trimmed by 3 bases and 4 bases, with 6 bases remaining between them. Germline assignment: CDR1 ENHRY and CDR2 SYGVKD. The CDR3 runs to 12 residues. CDR3 sequence reads: CAISDRGTEAFF. For the CDR3, the DNA is TGTGCCATCAGTGATCGCGGCACTGAAGCTTTCTTT.

This clonotype was observed many times. J is TRBJ2-2 and V is TRBV5-1; no definite D call. Trimming removed 2 bases from V and 1 base from J, with 9 bases in between. This CDR3 contains 15 residues. Germline CDR1 reads SGHRS; CDR2 reads YFSETQ. As DNA, the CDR3 is TGCGCCAGCAGCTTAGACGGACGGAACACCGGGGAGCTGTTTTTT. The encoded protein is CASSLDGRNTGELFF.

This clonotype showed up many times. The chain is built from TRBV9 and TRBJ2-2, with 10 bases lining up with TRBD2. Germline-derived CDR1 and CDR2 are SGDLS and YYNGEE. The junction had 9 bases not matched to a gene; V was cut back by 3 bases and J by 4 bases. The length of the CDR3 is 17 residues. CDR3 bases: TGTGCCAGCAGCGGATCACCTAGCGGGAGAGGCACCGGGGAGCTGTTTTTT. Amino acid sequence: CASSGSPSGRGTGELFF. Full variable domain (missing parts from reference TRBV9 and TRBJ2-2): DSGVTQTPKHLITATGQRVTLRCSPRSGDLSVYWYQQSLDQGLQFLIQYYNGEERAKGNILERFSAQQFPDLHSELNLSSLELGDSALYFCASSGSPSGRGTGELFFGEGSRLTVL.

This clonotype was found many times. This rearrangement joins TRBV2 to TRBJ2-2, with 11 bases lining up with TRBD2. Germline loops: CDR1 SNHLY, CDR2 FYNNEI. The CDR3 extends over 16 amino acids. The trim removed 6 bases at V and 6 bases at J, leaving 9 bases unmatched. The CDR3: CASRATSGVDAGELFF. CDR3 nucleotides: TGTGCCAGCAGGGCGACTAGCGGGGTGGACGCCGGGGAGCTGTTTTTT.

This clonotype was seen at least ten times. The chain's CDR3 is CSVESTAPGEKLFF. Here the CDR3 DNA reads TGCAGCGTTGAAAGTACAGCCCCGGGTGAAAAACTGTTTTTT. The V call is TRBV29-1, the J call TRBJ1-4; D gene ambiguous. Per germline, CDR1 SQVTM and CDR2 ANQGSEA. Trimming pared 2 bases from V and 7 bases from J, leaving 14 bases between. The CDR3 sequence is 14 residues long.

This clonotype was seen at least ten times. The DNA of the CDR3 is TGCAGTGCTAGTCAGGGGAACACTGAAGCTTTCTTT. Translation: CSASQGNTEAFF. This sequence joins TRBV20-1 and TRBJ1-1; D possibly corresponds to TRBD1 (5 bases). Germline CDR1 is DFQATT and CDR2 is SNEGSKA (reference sequence). The CDR3 is made up of 12 amino acids. The V gene lost 3 bases and the J gene lost 1 base, with 6 bases spanning the gap.

A note on this clonotype: A read error may produce the germline difference seen at one junction end. V gene TRBV27 combines with J gene TRBJ1-1, with D unclear. Germline V lookup: CDR1 MNHEY, CDR2 SMNVEV (reference sequence). This CDR3 spans 13 amino acids. Here the CDR3 reads CAGSLGRNTEAFF. The CDR3 DNA reads as TGTGCCGGCAGTTTGGGGAGAAACACTGAAGCTTTCTTT.

This clonotype occurred many times. CDR3 in amino acids: CAWGARNQPQHF. For the CDR3, the DNA is TGTGCCTGGGGGGCCCGAAATCAGCCCCAGCATTTT. V is TRBV30 and J is TRBJ1-5; tentative D call: TRBD1 (5 bases). CDR3 size: 12 residues. Per the germline V gene, CDR1 is GTSNPN and CDR2 is SVGIG (reference sequence). Trimming left V 5 bases short and J 4 bases short, with 9 bases between.

This clonotype occurred many times. The J gene is TRBJ2-5, the V gene TRBV20-1, with D perhaps TRBD1 (6 bases). The V gene's germline CDR1 is DFQATT and CDR2 SNEGSKA (reference sequence). The CDR3 covers 13 residues. The V end lost 6 bases, the J end lost 4 bases, and 15 bases lay between the germline ends. The CDR3 coding sequence is TGCAGTGCGGAAAGGGGGTTGGGAGAGACCCAGTACTTC. Encoded protein: CSAERGLGETQYF.

This chain connects TRBV4-2 to TRBJ2-1; maybe TRBD2 (6 bases). The CDR3 is made up of 13 amino acids. Germline CDR1 reads LGHNA; CDR2 reads YNFKEQ. Trimming removed 10 bases at V and 8 bases at J, with 18 bases between. CDR3 sequence: CATTLNSGDEQFF. The CDR3 DNA reads TGTGCCACCACCTTAAATTCGGGGGATGAGCAGTTCTTC.

This clonotype has a count of ten or more. CDR3 region: CASSLTTGVMNTEAFF. For the CDR3, the DNA is TGTGCCAGCAGCCTCACGACAGGGGTCATGAACACTGAAGCTTTCTTT. The chain is built from TRBV3-1 and TRBJ1-1, with 8 nucleotides matching TRBD1. V lost 4 bases and J lost 0; bases outside the gene matches: 7. The CDR3 runs to 16 residues. Germline loops: CDR1 LGHDT, CDR2 YNNKEL (reference sequence).

This clonotype has ten or more counts. At one of its ends the junction is not consistent with the germline gene, which may arise from a read error. This sequence joins TRBV2 and TRBJ2-3; 8 positions match TRBD2. Germline V gives CDR1 SNHLY, CDR2 FYNNEI. The CDR3 length is 11 residues. The CDR3 DNA follows: TGTGCCAGCAGAGAAGCGGGAGAACAGTATTTT. Protein sequence: CASREAGEQYF.

This clonotype was observed at least ten times. The J gene is TRBJ2-7, the V gene TRBV7-8; a weak D match, TRBD1 (8 bases). The CDR3 totals 14 residues. Germline loops: CDR1 SGHVS, CDR2 FQNEAQ. Trimming cost V 5 bases and J 7 bases, with 18 bases left between them. The CDR3 sequence: CASSLRTGTMEQYF. CDR3 coding DNA: TGTGCCAGCAGCCTACGGACAGGGACTATGGAGCAGTACTTC.

This clonotype was observed many times. V is TRBV27 and J is TRBJ2-7; TRBD2 might be the D (5 bases). Trimming took 2 bases from V and 3 from J, leaving 14 bases between them. The CDR3 has 15 residues. Germline V lookup: CDR1 MNHEY, CDR2 SMNVEV (reference sequence). The CDR3 here is CASSLTVDAGYEQYF. In nucleotides, the CDR3 is TGTGCCAGCAGTTTAACAGTCGACGCGGGCTACGAGCAGTACTTC.